One and the same sample provided the 30 T cell receptor beta chains below, sequenced in a study of shared clonotypes between healthy human individuals. Generated by immunoSEQ multiplex PCR, the TCRdb table keeps only in-frame clones and is missing some. Among over a million clones listed, around 98% were seen once. The sample was naive CD4+ T cells sorted from blood. The subset was: CD45RA+ positively selected. The receptors here all came from a man aged 25 to 40 in good health.

The rearrangement links TRBV9 to TRBJ1-1; 9 positions agree with TRBD1. V lost 3 bases and J lost 0; bases outside the gene matches: 6. CDR1 is SGDLS, CDR2 YYNGEE, per germline. This CDR3 has 16 amino acids. The CDR3 bases are TGTGCCAGCAGCGCCAGGACAGGGGACATGAACACTGAAGCTTTCTTT. This gives the protein CASSARTGDMNTEAFF.

This chain uses TRBV10-3 with TRBJ1-1, with 9 bases that match TRBD1. This CDR3 contains 13 residues. The germline CDR1 and CDR2 sequences are ENHRY and SYGVKD. V was pared by 7 bases and J by 3 bases, with 3 bases of the junction left unmatched. The CDR3 sequence is CAINDRGDTEAFF. The CDR3 DNA sequence: TGTGCCATCAATGACAGGGGGGACACTGAAGCTTTCTTT.

The chain couples TRBV5-1 to TRBJ2-3; D not certain. Between the trimmed V and J ends, which lost 0 bases and 0 bases, there was a span of 17 bases. Germline CDR1 SGHRS, CDR2 YFSETQ. This CDR3 has 18 amino acids. In nucleotides, the CDR3 is TGCGCCAGCAGCTTGGCTCGCGGCGCTTCTTCTAGCACAGATACGCAGTATTTT. Its protein is CASSLARGASSSTDTQYF.

The chain recombines TRBV5-7 with TRBJ1-5; D is unclear. TRBV5-7 is noted as an ORF with a role that remains uncertain. This CDR3 has 16 residues. Trimming took off 2 bases at V and 3 bases at J, with 15 bases between the two ends. CDR3 region: CASSLSRGRYNQPQHF. CDR3 sequence (DNA): TGTGCCAGCAGCTTATCTCGAGGCAGGTACAATCAGCCCCAGCATTTT.

The chain recombines TRBV13 with TRBJ2-2; 13 bases fit TRBD2. Germline trimming cut 9 bases from V and 1 base from J; bases unmatched to any gene: 2. The CDR3 spans 15 residues. Germline V lookup: CDR1 PRHDT, CDR2 FYEKMQ (reference sequence). The CDR3 sequence: CASGLAGVNTGELFF. In DNA form, the CDR3 reads TGTGCCAGTGGACTAGCGGGAGTGAACACCGGGGAGCTGTTTTTT.

V and J are TRBV30 and TRBJ1-1; D call uncertain. This CDR3 is 14 amino acids long. Germline V gene lookup returns CDR1 GTSNPN and CDR2 SVGIG (reference sequence). V dropped 0 bases and J dropped 0 bases, with 8 bases sitting between them. CDR3 in amino acids: CAWSVLPMNTEAFF. As DNA, the CDR3 is TGTGCCTGGAGTGTACTTCCCATGAACACTGAAGCTTTCTTT.

The rearrangement joins TRBV29-1 to TRBJ2-1; D is perhaps TRBD1 or TRBD2 (5 bases each). The CDR3 extends over 13 amino acids. Germline lookup yields CDR1 SQVTM and CDR2 ANQGSEA. The V end was cut by 5 bases, the J end by 4 bases, with 12 bases between. The CDR3 is CSVKGPSYNEQFF. The DNA of the CDR3 is TGCAGCGTTAAGGGACCCTCTTACAATGAGCAGTTCTTC.

The chain couples TRBV18 to TRBJ2-7, with 9 bases aligning to TRBD1. The ends lost 3 bases at V and 2 bases at J; junction bases unmatched: 8. Germline V gene data show CDR1 as KGHSH and CDR2 as LQKENI. The CDR3 consists of 16 residues. CDR3 DNA: TGTGCCAGCTCACCCCCGTATGGGACAGGGACCTACGAGCAGTACTTC. Its translation: CASSPPYGTGTYEQYF.

The J gene is TRBJ2-7, the V gene TRBV29-1; 9 bases agree with TRBD1. With V trimmed by 6 bases and J by 2 bases, 11 bases remained unmatched. There are 15 residues in the CDR3. Germline V gives CDR1 SQVTM, CDR2 ANQGSEA. CDR3 sequence reads: CSVATPGTGPYEQYF. DNA of the CDR3: TGCAGCGTGGCAACACCCGGGACAGGGCCCTACGAGCAGTACTTC.

The rearrangement links TRBV4-1 to TRBJ2-5; 10 nucleotides line up with TRBD2. The germline V gene encodes CDR1 MGHRA and CDR2 YSYEKL. V was clipped by 1 base and J by 2 bases; unmatched bases: 7. The CDR3 sequence is 17 residues long. Written as DNA, the CDR3 is TGCGCCAGCAGCCAAGGCCCAGCGGGAGGGGTTCAAGAGACCCAGTACTTC. Translation: CASSQGPAGGVQETQYF.

In the case of this clone: The sample carries other DNA sequences with the same CDR3. V gene TRBV2 combines with J gene TRBJ1-5; D unclear. With 3 bases removed from V and 7 bases from J, the gap between germline ends came to 10 bases. This CDR3 comprises 13 residues. Germline loops: CDR1 SNHLY, CDR2 FYNNEI. The DNA for the CDR3 is TGTGCCAGCAGTGAGCGGGGAGGGCAGCCCCAGCATTTT. Translation: CASSERGGQPQHF.

This clone is a singleton in its sample. The chain employs TRBV13 and TRBJ2-2; 7 bases match TRBD2. This CDR3 is built from 14 residues. V lost 6 bases, J lost 6 bases, and 7 bases stayed unmatched. CDR1 and CDR2 (germline): PRHDT, FYEKMQ (reference sequence). The CDR3 region has the DNA TGTGCCAGCAGTTCCGGGGCGGGGGCCGGGGAGCTGTTTTTT. This sequence encodes CASSSGAGAGELFF. Drawing the rest from reference TRBV13 and TRBJ2-2, the complete variable domain is AAGVIQSPRHLIKEKRETATLKCYPIPRHDTVYWYQQGPGQDPQFLISFYEKMQSDKGSIPDRFSAQQFSDYHSELNMSSLELGDSALYFCASSSGAGAGELFFGEGSRLTVL.

The chain employs TRBV7-9 and TRBJ1-2; TRBD1 aligns across 7 bases. CDR3 length equals 15 residues. J gave up 5 bases and V 5 bases, and 11 bases lay outside the gene matches. CDR1 is SEHNR and CDR2 is FQNEAQ in the germline V gene (reference sequence). CDR3 DNA: TGTGCCAGCAGCCCTTCGACAGGGACCATGTATGGCTACACCTTC. Amino acids: CASSPSTGTMYGYTF.

This chain uses TRBV5-5 with TRBJ2-1; possible D gene TRBD1, 6 bases. Germline V gives CDR1 SGHKS, CDR2 YYEKEE (reference sequence). V was shortened by 0 bases and J by 7 bases, with 14 bases between the two germline ends. The CDR3 consists of 15 residues. The CDR3 coding sequence is TGTGCCAGCAGCTTGGCACAGGGCAGTGGTAATGAGCAGTTCTTC. Its protein is CASSLAQGSGNEQFF. The variable domain in full, with the rest retrieved from reference TRBV5-5 and TRBJ2-1, is DAGVTQSPTHLIKTRGQQVTLRCSPISGHKSVSWYQQVLGQGPQFIFQYYEKEERGRGNFPDRFSARQFPNYSSELNVNALLLGDSALYLCASSLAQGSGNEQFFGPGTRLTVL.

This chain connects TRBV18 to TRBJ1-1; D is undetermined. Per the germline V gene, CDR1 is KGHSH and CDR2 is LQKENI. Deletions cut 1 base from V and 6 bases from J, with 6 bases between. There are 12 residues in the CDR3. CDR3 sequence (DNA): TGTGCCAGCTCACCACAGCCGGCTGAAGCTTTCTTT. Its protein product is CASSPQPAEAFF.

This clone was detected only once. In the same sample, other DNA sequences code for this CDR3. The gene calls are TRBV19 and TRBJ1-5; no firm D call. Between the trimmed V and J ends, which lost 0 bases and 2 bases, there was a span of 2 bases. CDR3 length equals 13 residues. Looked up from germline, CDR1 is LNHDA and CDR2 is SQIVND (reference sequence). This chain's CDR3 is CASSIEGNQPQHF. The CDR3 DNA reads TGTGCCAGTAGTATAGAAGGCAATCAGCCCCAGCATTTT.

The chain carries TRBV7-9 and TRBJ2-7; no definite D call. Trimming took 3 bases from V and 1 from J, leaving 16 bases between them. There are 16 residues in the CDR3. Germline V gene lookup returns CDR1 SEHNR and CDR2 FQNEAQ (reference sequence). The CDR3 spells CASSFIGVGRSYEQYF. The CDR3, as DNA: TGTGCCAGCAGCTTTATAGGCGTGGGAAGATCCTACGAGCAGTACTTC.

The chain links TRBV6-1 to TRBJ1-2, with D hard to call. There are 13 residues in the CDR3. Germline V gene lookup returns CDR1 MNHNS and CDR2 SASEGT. The V end lost 8 bases, the J end lost 0 bases, and 10 bases lay between the germline ends. For the CDR3, the DNA is TGTGCCAGCTTCTGGAGGGCTAACTATGGCTACACCTTC. Translated: CASFWRANYGYTF.

The chain couples TRBV18 to TRBJ1-1; D possibly corresponds to TRBD1 (6 bases). The CDR3 contains 16 residues. Germline values: CDR1 KGHSH, CDR2 LQKENI. Trimming cost V 0 bases and J 10 bases, with 21 bases left between them. DNA of the CDR3: TGTGCCAGCTCACCACCTCCACAACTGACAGGTATTGGAGCTTTCTTT. Protein sequence: CASSPPPQLTGIGAFF.

The gene calls are TRBV29-1 and TRBJ2-1; 8 nucleotides line up with TRBD2. The germline V gene has CDR1 SQVTM and CDR2 ANQGSEA. The CDR3 is 13 residues long. J gave up 5 bases and V 4 bases, and 4 bases lay outside the gene matches. CDR3 residues: CSVVGRGNNEQFF. The DNA of the CDR3 is TGCAGCGTTGTCGGGAGGGGAAACAATGAGCAGTTCTTC.

V is TRBV5-6 and J is TRBJ1-1; TRBD1 matches at 7 bases. The germline V gene has CDR1 SGHDT and CDR2 YYEEEE. The CDR3 has 12 residues. V shed 4 bases and J 6 bases; nucleotides not matched to a gene: 3. The CDR3: CASSTGQSEAFF. Here the CDR3 DNA reads TGTGCCAGCAGCACGGGACAGTCTGAAGCTTTCTTT.

As concerns this clone: In the same sample, other DNA sequences code for this CDR3. The V gene is TRBV11-2, the J gene TRBJ2-5, with unresolved D. V was clipped by 5 bases and J by 5 bases, with 9 bases between them. CDR1 is SGHAT, CDR2 FQNNGV, per germline. The length of the CDR3 is 12 residues. CDR3 protein: CASSPERETQYF. The CDR3, as DNA: TGTGCCAGCAGCCCCGAGAGGGAGACCCAGTACTTC.

The chain combines TRBV4-1 with TRBJ2-3; D is tentatively TRBD1 or TRBD2 (7 bases each). V dropped 2 bases and J dropped 9 bases, with 15 bases sitting between them. The CDR3 extends over 14 amino acids. The germline V gene has CDR1 MGHRA and CDR2 YSYEKL. The CDR3 is CASSQRGGGDTQYF. CDR3 nucleotide sequence: TGCGCCAGCAGCCAAAGGGGAGGGGGCGACACGCAGTATTTT.

The chain links TRBV5-1 to TRBJ1-1, with D hard to call. The CDR3 has 13 residues. Germline V lookup: CDR1 SGHRS, CDR2 YFSETQ. V was pared by 0 bases and J by 5 bases, with 8 bases between. The CDR3 nucleotides read TGCGCCAGCAGCTTGGTAGGGTTGACTGAAGCTTTCTTT. This translates into CASSLVGLTEAFF. The whole variable domain, remainder taken from reference TRBV5-1 and TRBJ1-1, is KAGVTQTPRYLIKTRGQQVTLSCSPISGHRSVSWYQQTPGQGLQFLFEYFSETQRNKGNFPGRFSGRQFSNSRSEMNVSTLELGDSALYLCASSLVGLTEAFFGQGTRLTVV.

The count of this clone is one. The CDR3 protein is CSVGGGNEQYF. Here the CDR3 DNA reads TGCAGCGTTGGAGGGGGAAACGAGCAGTACTTC. The chain is built from TRBV29-1 and TRBJ2-7; possible D gene TRBD1, 6 bases. Trimming took off 4 bases at V and 5 bases at J, with 9 bases between the two ends. CDR1 SQVTM and CDR2 ANQGSEA come from the germline V gene. The CDR3 covers 11 residues.

This rearrangement joins TRBV2 to TRBJ2-5, with a weak D call TRBD2 (5 bases). The germline V gene has CDR1 SNHLY and CDR2 FYNNEI. Trimming took 5 bases from V and 7 from J, leaving 8 bases between them. The CDR3 loop spans 11 amino acids. The CDR3 is CASSLEGTQYF. CDR3 DNA: TGTGCCAGCAGTTTAGAGGGGACCCAGTACTTC.

V gene TRBV10-2 combines with J gene TRBJ1-5; tentative D call: TRBD1 (5 bases). This CDR3 comprises 17 residues. The germline V and J ends were trimmed by 3 bases and 7 bases, with 22 bases remaining between them. In germline, CDR1 is WSHSY, CDR2 SAAADI. The CDR3 nucleotides are TGCGCCAGCAGTGAAGCCGGGCTACCCCCAGGGTCACAGCCCCAGCATTTT. Translating gives CASSEAGLPPGSQPQHF.

This clone came up once. J is TRBJ2-6 and V is TRBV6-5; D not resolved. The CDR3 is 14 amino acids. Trimming removed 8 bases at V and 0 bases at J, with 8 bases between. Germline V CDR1 and CDR2: MNHEY, SVGAGI. The chain's CDR3 is CASRRNSGANVLTF. The CDR3 nucleotides read TGTGCCAGCCGTCGGAACTCTGGGGCCAACGTCCTGACTTTC.

The chain is built from TRBV5-6 and TRBJ2-2; 11 nucleotides align to TRBD1. CDR1 and CDR2 from the germline V gene are SGHDT and YYEEEE. This CDR3 comprises 17 residues. The J segment lost 6 bases and the V segment lost 4 bases, leaving 11 bases of the junction unmatched. The CDR3 reads CASSRTRDRGSAGELFF. DNA for the CDR3: TGTGCCAGCAGCCGCACCCGGGACAGGGGGAGTGCCGGGGAGCTGTTTTTT.

The rearrangement links TRBV11-2 to TRBJ2-3; 12 bases are a match to TRBD2. CDR1 and CDR2 (germline): SGHAT, FQNNGV. The CDR3 has 19 residues. The J segment lost 1 base and the V segment lost 0 bases, leaving 8 bases of the junction unmatched. DNA for the CDR3: TGTGCCAGCAGCTTAGATCTGCTAGCGGGAGGGCCCGGCACAGATACGCAGTATTTT. Translating it yields CASSLDLLAGGPGTDTQYF.